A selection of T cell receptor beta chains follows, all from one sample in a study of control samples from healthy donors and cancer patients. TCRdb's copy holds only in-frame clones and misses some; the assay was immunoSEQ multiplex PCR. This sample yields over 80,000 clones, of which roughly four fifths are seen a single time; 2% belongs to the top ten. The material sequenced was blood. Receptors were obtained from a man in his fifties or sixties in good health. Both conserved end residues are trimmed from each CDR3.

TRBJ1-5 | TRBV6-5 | ASSPGGLQPQH
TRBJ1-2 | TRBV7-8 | ASSLEPGSHYGYT
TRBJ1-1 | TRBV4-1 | ASRNRVGTEAF
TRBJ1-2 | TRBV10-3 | AISERGGTNYGYT
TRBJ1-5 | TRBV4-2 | ASSPQGGGSNQPQH
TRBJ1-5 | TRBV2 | ASSLSGSNQPQH
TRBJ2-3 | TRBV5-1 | ASSSTVPGTQY
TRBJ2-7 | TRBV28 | ASSPGTSAQYEQY
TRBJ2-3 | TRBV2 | ASTVGLAGGPEDTQY
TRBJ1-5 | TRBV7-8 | ASSPGRGRLQPQH
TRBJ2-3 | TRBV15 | ATSEGLAGGPGTDTQY
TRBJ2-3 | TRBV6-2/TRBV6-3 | ASSSAGRADTQY
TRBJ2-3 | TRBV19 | ASKNTPGGTDTQY
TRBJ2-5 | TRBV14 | ASSQEEFGPSQETQY
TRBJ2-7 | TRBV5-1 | ASSFGGTYEQY